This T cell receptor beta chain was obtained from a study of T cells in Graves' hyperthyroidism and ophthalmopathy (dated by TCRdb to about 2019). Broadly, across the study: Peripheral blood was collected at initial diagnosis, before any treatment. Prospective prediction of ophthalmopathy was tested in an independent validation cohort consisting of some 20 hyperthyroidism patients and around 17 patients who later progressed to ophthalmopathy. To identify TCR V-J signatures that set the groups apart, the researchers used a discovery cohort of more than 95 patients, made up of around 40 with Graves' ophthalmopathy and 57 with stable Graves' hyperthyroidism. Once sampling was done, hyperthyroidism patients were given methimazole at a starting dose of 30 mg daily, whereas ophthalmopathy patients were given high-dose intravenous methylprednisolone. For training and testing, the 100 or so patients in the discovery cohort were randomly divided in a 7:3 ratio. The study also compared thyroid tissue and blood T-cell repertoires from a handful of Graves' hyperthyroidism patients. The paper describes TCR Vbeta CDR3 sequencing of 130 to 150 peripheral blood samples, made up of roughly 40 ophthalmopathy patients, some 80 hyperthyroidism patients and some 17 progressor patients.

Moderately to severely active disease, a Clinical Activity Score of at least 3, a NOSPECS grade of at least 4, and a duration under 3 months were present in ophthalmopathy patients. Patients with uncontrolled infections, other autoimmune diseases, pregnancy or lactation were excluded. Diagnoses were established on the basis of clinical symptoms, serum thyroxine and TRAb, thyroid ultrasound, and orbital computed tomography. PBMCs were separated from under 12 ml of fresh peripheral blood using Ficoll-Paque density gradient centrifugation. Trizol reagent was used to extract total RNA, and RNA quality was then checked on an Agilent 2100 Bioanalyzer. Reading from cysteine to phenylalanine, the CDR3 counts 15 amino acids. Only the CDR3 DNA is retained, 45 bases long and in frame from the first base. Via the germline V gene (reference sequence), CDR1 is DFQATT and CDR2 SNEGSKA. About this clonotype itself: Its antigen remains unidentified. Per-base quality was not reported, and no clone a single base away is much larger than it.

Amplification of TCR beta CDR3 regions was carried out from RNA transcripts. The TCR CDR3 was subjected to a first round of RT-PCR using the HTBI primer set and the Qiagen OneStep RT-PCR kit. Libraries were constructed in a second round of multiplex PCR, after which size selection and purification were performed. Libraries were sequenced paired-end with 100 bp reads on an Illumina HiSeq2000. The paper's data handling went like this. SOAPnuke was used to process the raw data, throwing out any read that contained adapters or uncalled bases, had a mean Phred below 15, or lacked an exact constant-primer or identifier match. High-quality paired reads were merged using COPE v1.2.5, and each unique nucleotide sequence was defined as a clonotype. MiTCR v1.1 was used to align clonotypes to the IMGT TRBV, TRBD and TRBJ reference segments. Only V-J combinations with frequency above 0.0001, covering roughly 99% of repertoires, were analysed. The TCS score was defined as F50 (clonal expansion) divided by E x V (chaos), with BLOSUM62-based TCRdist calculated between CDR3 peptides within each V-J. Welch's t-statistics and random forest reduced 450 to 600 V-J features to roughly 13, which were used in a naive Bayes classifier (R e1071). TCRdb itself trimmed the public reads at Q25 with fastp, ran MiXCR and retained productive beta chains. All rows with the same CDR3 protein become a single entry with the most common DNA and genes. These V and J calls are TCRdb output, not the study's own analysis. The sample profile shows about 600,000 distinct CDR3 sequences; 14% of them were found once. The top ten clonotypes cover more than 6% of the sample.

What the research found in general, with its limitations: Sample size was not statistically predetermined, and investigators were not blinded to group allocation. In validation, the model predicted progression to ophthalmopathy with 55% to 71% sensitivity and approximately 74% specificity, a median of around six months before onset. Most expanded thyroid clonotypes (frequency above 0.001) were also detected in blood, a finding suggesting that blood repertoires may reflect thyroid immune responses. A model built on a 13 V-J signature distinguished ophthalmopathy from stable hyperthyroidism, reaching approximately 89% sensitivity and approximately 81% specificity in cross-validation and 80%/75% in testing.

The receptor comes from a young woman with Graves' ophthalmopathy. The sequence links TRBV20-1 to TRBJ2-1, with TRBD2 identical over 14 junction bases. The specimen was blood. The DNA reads TGCGCCGGGACTAGCGGGAGCAGTGGCTACAATGAGCAGTTCTTC. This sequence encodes CAGTSGSSGYNEQFF.